Listed below are T cell receptor beta chains from one sample, sequenced in a study of blood T cell repertoires in COVID-19. Clones were read by immunoSEQ multiplex PCR, and TCRdb kept only the in-frame ones, dropping some. The sample shows nearly 300,000 clones, roughly 84% of them seen only once. The sequenced sample consisted of peripheral blood. Receptors originate from a human donor with COVID-19, enrolled during active disease. The donor label of this sample is uncertain. CDR3s include the opening cysteine and the closing phenylalanine or tryptophan. A D gene is named only where the DNA matches it firmly.

V gene: TRBV15
D gene: TRBD2
J gene: TRBJ2-3
CDR3 protein: CATSREASGGTDTQYF

V gene: TRBV11-3
D gene: TRBD2
J gene: TRBJ2-1
CDR3 protein: CASSLGRGSDEQFF

V gene: TRBV28
D gene: .
J gene: TRBJ1-2
CDR3 protein: CAIRGTDNYGYTF

V gene: TRBV6-1
D gene: TRBD1
J gene: TRBJ2-1
CDR3 protein: CASREGTGGYNEQFF

V gene: TRBV5-8
D gene: TRBD1
J gene: TRBJ1-6
CDR3 protein: CASSLGTGRGSPLHF

V gene: TRBV29-1
D gene: .
J gene: TRBJ2-7
CDR3 protein: CSVRSQGIYEQYF

V gene: TRBV7-2
D gene: .
J gene: TRBJ1-6
CDR3 protein: CASSRREGTNNSPLHF

V gene: TRBV30
D gene: TRBD1
J gene: TRBJ2-7
CDR3 protein: CAWSVRPRGSRDEQYF

V gene: TRBV7-3
D gene: .
J gene: TRBJ1-3
CDR3 protein: CASSLSGGLSSGNTIYF

V gene: TRBV5-1
D gene: TRBD1
J gene: TRBJ1-3
CDR3 protein: CASSSDGQGAKWGNTIYF

V gene: TRBV2
D gene: .
J gene: TRBJ2-1
CDR3 protein: CASRGGARRGNEQFF

V gene: TRBV6-5
D gene: .
J gene: TRBJ2-7
CDR3 protein: CASRPRGGWVYEQYF

V gene: TRBV5-4
D gene: TRBD1
J gene: TRBJ2-7
CDR3 protein: CASSSSRSGQGVSYEQYF

V gene: TRBV30
D gene: .
J gene: TRBJ2-4
CDR3 protein: CAWSVTRLAKNIQYF

V gene: TRBV27
D gene: TRBD1
J gene: TRBJ1-2
CDR3 protein: CASSFGTGGFYGYTF

V gene: TRBV7-8
D gene: .
J gene: TRBJ2-5
CDR3 protein: CATRRSEDVQETQYF